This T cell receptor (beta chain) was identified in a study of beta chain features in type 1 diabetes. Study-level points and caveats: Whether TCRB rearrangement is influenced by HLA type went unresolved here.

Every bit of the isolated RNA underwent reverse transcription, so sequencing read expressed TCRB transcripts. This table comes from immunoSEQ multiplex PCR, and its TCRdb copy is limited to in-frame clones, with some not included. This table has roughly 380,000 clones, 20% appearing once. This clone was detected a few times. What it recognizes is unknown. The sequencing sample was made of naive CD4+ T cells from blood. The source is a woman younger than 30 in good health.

CDR3 loop: CASSHREIGQPQHF. CDR3 nucleotides: TGTGCCAGCAGTCACAGGGAGATAGGGCAGCCCCAGCATTTT. The chain uses TRBV27 and TRBJ1-5; D perhaps matches TRBD1 (6 bases). The germline V and J ends were trimmed by 5 bases and 7 bases, with 15 bases remaining between them. This CDR3 region has 14 residues. In germline, CDR1 is MNHEY, CDR2 SMNVEV (reference sequence).